These T cell receptor beta chains were read from a single sample in a study of blood T cell repertoires in COVID-19. Sequenced by immunoSEQ multiplex PCR; TCRdb stores in-frame clones only, minus some. The sample contains approximately 280,000 clones, around 85% of which appear only once. The sequenced sample consisted of peripheral blood. The receptors were sampled from a human donor with COVID-19, enrolled during active disease. The donor label of this sample is uncertain. The CDR3 runs from the conserved cysteine through the conserved F or W. A D gene is named only where the DNA matches it firmly. Only part of the rows carry a size: once, few, many, or a class if the clone is expanded.

V	size	D	J	DNA	CDR3
TRBV25-1	-	-	TRBJ2-2	TGTGCCAGCAGTGCACTGGTCTCCGGGGAGCTGTTTTTT	CASSALVSGELFF
TRBV15	-	-	TRBJ1-1	TGTGCCACCAGCAGAGAGATCCCCCCCCGGAGAGGGGGTTTTGAAGCTTTCTTT	CATSREIPPRRGGFEAFF
TRBV7-9	-	-	TRBJ1-4	TGTGCCAGCAGCTTAGTAGGGGACTTTCATTTGTTTTTT	CASSLVGDFHLFF
TRBV7-2	-	-	TRBJ2-5	TGTGCCAGCAGCTTGAGCCAGGGGCAAGAGACCCAGTACTTC	CASSLSQGQETQYF
TRBV18	-	TRBD1	TRBJ2-3	TGTGCCAGCAGCGCCGGGACAGACAACACAGATACGCAGTATTTT	CASSAGTDNTDTQYF
TRBV29-1	-	TRBD2	TRBJ2-5	TGCAGCGTTGAACTACTCCGAGGACGGGAGGAAGAGACCCAGTACTTC	CSVELLRGREEETQYF
TRBV2	-	-	TRBJ1-1	TGTGCCAGCAGTGGGTTCGGGAGGGAAGCTTTCTTT	CASSGFGREAFF
TRBV7-3	-	TRBD1	TRBJ1-1	TGTGCCAGCAGCCTAATACAGGGGCCGGCCACTGAAGCTTTCTTT	CASSLIQGPATEAFF
TRBV9	-	-	TRBJ1-5	TGTGCCAGCAGCGTCGACACCGATCAGCCCCAGCATTTT	CASSVDTDQPQHF
TRBV24-1	-	TRBD2	TRBJ2-1	TGTGCCACCAGTGAAAATAGCGGGGCGGGGAATGAGCAGTTCTTC	CATSENSGAGNEQFF
TRBV21-1	once	-	TRBJ2-7	TGTGCCAGCAGCAACCCCGGGGTCGGACTAGCGGGAGTCTTTTACGAGCAGTACTTC	CASSNPGVGLAGVFYEQYF
TRBV6-5	many	-	TRBJ1-2	TGTGCCAGCAGTTATTATCAGGGGCAACTATATGGCTACACCTTC	CASSYYQGQLYGYTF
TRBV5-1	-	TRBD1	TRBJ1-2	TGCGCCAGCCGCAATTTGATGACAGGGGGCATATGGGCCTCCTTC	CASRNLMTGGIWASF
TRBV5-1	once	TRBD2	TRBJ2-2	TGCGCCAGCAGCCCCCAAGCGGGAGCGGGCACCGGGGAGCTGTTTTTT	CASSPQAGAGTGELFF
TRBV28	-	-	TRBJ2-7	TGTGCCAGCCAAGCTAGCGATCCTGGCGAGCAGTACTTC	CASQASDPGEQYF
TRBV10-2	-	TRBD2	TRBJ2-1	TGCGCCAGCAGTGAGTGGGCTAGCGGGAGTTGGGAGCAGTTCTTC	CASSEWASGSWEQFF
TRBV5-1	once	TRBD1	TRBJ1-2	TGCGCCAGCAGCTCTGAGGGGGCCTTTTATGGCTACACCTTC	CASSSEGAFYGYTF
TRBV4-1	-	TRBD2	TRBJ2-1	TGCGCCAGCAGCCAACCTGGACTAGCGGAGCAGTTCTTC	CASSQPGLAEQFF
TRBV2	once	TRBD2	TRBJ2-7	TGTGCCAGCAGCGAAGGGGGGACTAGGGAAACCTACGAGCAGTACTTC	CASSEGGTRETYEQYF
TRBV27	-	TRBD1	TRBJ1-6	TGTGCCAGCAATAGACAGGGCTTAAGCAATTCACCCCTCCACTTT	CASNRQGLSNSPLHF
TRBV19	-	TRBD1	TRBJ1-5	TGTGCCAGTAGTATAGTGACAGGGGGTCAGCCCCAGCATTTT	CASSIVTGGQPQHF
TRBV5-4	-	TRBD1	TRBJ2-7	TGTGCCAGCAGCTCGCCCGGACAGGGGTCCCCCTACGAGCAGTACTTC	CASSSPGQGSPYEQYF
TRBV3-1/TRBV3-2	-	-	TRBJ1-3	TGTGCCAGCAGCCAAGACCGGGGTCCGCACACCATATATTTT	CASSQDRGPHTIYF
TRBV7-2	-	-	TRBJ2-7	TGTGCCAGCAGCCCGGGACTCGTCGCCTACGAGCAGTACTTC	CASSPGLVAYEQYF
TRBV28	-	-	TRBJ2-1	TGTGCCAGCAGTTTATTGTCGGGCTGGGGAGAGGGCAATGAGCAGTTCTTC	CASSLLSGWGEGNEQFF
TRBV7-3	-	-	TRBJ1-2	TGTGCCAGCAGCTTAAATGGAGGGGACGACTATGGCTACACCTTC	CASSLNGGDDYGYTF
TRBV11-2	-	TRBD1	TRBJ2-4	TGTGCCAGCAGCCAACGGACAGGGATAAACATTCAGTACTTC	CASSQRTGINIQYF
TRBV7-9	-	TRBD1	TRBJ1-1	TGTGCCAGCAGCTCCGACAGGGTGAACACTGAAGCTTTCTTT	CASSSDRVNTEAFF
TRBV27	-	-	TRBJ2-1	TGTGCCAGCACCTCCCCCCAGGGGGGTTCCTACAATGAGCAGTTCTTC	CASTSPQGGSYNEQFF
TRBV30	few	TRBD1	TRBJ1-3	TGTGCCTGGAGTGTATTCGGTCTGGGACAGGGAGGGGGCCGCTCTGGAAACACCATATATTTT	CAWSVFGLGQGGGRSGNTIYF
TRBV28	-	-	TRBJ2-1	TGTGCCAGCAGTTTAAGTGGCGGGACGGTCAATGAGCAGTTCTTC	CASSLSGGTVNEQFF
TRBV28	few	-	TRBJ2-1	TGTGCCAGCAGTTTCCGAGCGACAGTAAGTGAGCAGTTCTTC	CASSFRATVSEQFF
TRBV2	once	-	TRBJ1-1	TGTGCCAGCAGGGCCAGGGAAACTGAAGCTTTCTTT	CASRARETEAFF
TRBV9	-	-	TRBJ2-1	TGTGCCAGCAGCGAGGGTGAGGGGGCCTACAATGAGCAGTTCTTC	CASSEGEGAYNEQFF
TRBV28	-	-	TRBJ1-5	TGTGCCAGCAGTTTAACAGGGTATCAGCCCCAGCATTTT	CASSLTGYQPQHF
TRBV28	-	TRBD1	TRBJ2-1	TGTGCCAGCAGTTCTGGACAGGGAAGGAATGAGCAGTTCTTC	CASSSGQGRNEQFF
TRBV6-1	-	TRBD1	TRBJ1-5	TGTGCCAGCAGTGAAATACAGGGGAACGGCAATCAGCCCCAGCATTTT	CASSEIQGNGNQPQHF
TRBV7-2	-	-	TRBJ1-1	TGTGCCAGCAGCTTGAATGGGGGCGAAGGCACTGAAGCTTTCTTT	CASSLNGGEGTEAFF
TRBV6-4	-	-	TRBJ2-3	TGTGCCAGCAGTGGTGGAGAGGGCCTCACAGATACGCAGTATTTT	CASSGGEGLTDTQYF
TRBV5-8	-	TRBD1	TRBJ2-7	TGTGCCAGCAGCTCTGCAGGGGACAGGGGAATTGGCTACGAGCAGTACTTC	CASSSAGDRGIGYEQYF
TRBV6-6	-	-	TRBJ2-7	TGTGCCAGCAGTTACCCGAGAGTGGACGAGCAGTACTTC	CASSYPRVDEQYF
TRBV3-1/TRBV3-2	-	TRBD2	TRBJ2-7	TGTGCCAGCACCCCGGGGAGCGGGAGTAGGTACGAGCAGTACTTC	CASTPGSGSRYEQYF
TRBV27	-	-	TRBJ1-6	TGTGCCAGCAGTTTATTGGGACTACAGGGTGGAAATTCACCCCTCCACTTT	CASSLLGLQGGNSPLHF
TRBV4-1	-	TRBD2	TRBJ2-4	TGCGCCAGCAGCCAAGATCAGGCTAGCGGGAAGGAAAACATTCAGTACTTC	CASSQDQASGKENIQYF
TRBV6-5	few	-	TRBJ1-3	TGTGCCAGCAGGCCCCAGGGTGCTGGAAACACCATATATTTT	CASRPQGAGNTIYF
TRBV18	-	TRBD2	TRBJ2-5	TGTGCCAGCTCACCGGCGGGGGTAGAAGAGACCCAGTACTTC	CASSPAGVEETQYF
TRBV7-2	-	TRBD2	TRBJ2-3	TGTGCCAGCAGCTTTGGTGTAGCGGGAGAGACAGATACGCAGTATTTT	CASSFGVAGETDTQYF
TRBV30	-	TRBD1	TRBJ2-5	TGTGCCTGGAGGGACAGGGGGCGAGAGACCCAGTACTTC	CAWRDRGRETQYF
TRBV6-5	-	-	TRBJ2-7	TGTGCCAGCAGTTACGGTGAGAATAGCTACGAGCAGTACTTC	CASSYGENSYEQYF
TRBV25-1	-	-	TRBJ2-5	TGTGCCAGCAGTGATTGGGGCGGAGAGACCCAGTACTTC	CASSDWGGETQYF
TRBV7-2	-	TRBD1	TRBJ1-4	TGTGCCAGCAGCTTAGGGACAGGGGGCGCGGGAAATGAAAAACTGTTTTTT	CASSLGTGGAGNEKLFF